The T cell receptor beta chain described here comes from a study of blood T cell repertoires in COVID-19. Study-level background: COVID-19 samples collected from the United States, Italy and Spain covered acute and convalescent phases.

The CDR3 extends over 14 amino acids. V was clipped by 6 bases and J by 6 bases; unmatched bases: 2. Germline CDR1 and CDR2: MNHEY and SVGAGI. As processed by the authors: Amplifying reference gene primers gave estimates of nucleated cell counts. Generated by immunoSEQ multiplex PCR, the TCRdb table keeps only in-frame clones and is missing some. D and trimming come from the DNA, and the V and J calls and clone size come from that table. The sample has 320,000 or so clones; more than 85% are singletons. A remark on this clone: Other DNA sequences in the same sample also yield this CDR3.

Symptom resolution, clearance, or two negative PCRs marked the recovered donors of Cohort 3. This rearrangement joins TRBV6-5 to TRBJ2-1; 13 bases align to TRBD2. Specimen: PBMCs or T cells enriched from blood (not recorded which). This clonotype originated in a woman in her 30s who had recovered from COVID-19. The CDR3 here is CASRGLAGANEQFF. CDR3 sequence (DNA): TGTGCCAGCAGAGGACTAGCGGGGGCCAATGAGCAGTTCTTC.